This T cell receptor beta chain came from a study of blood T cell repertoires in COVID-19 (dated by TCRdb to the early 2020s). As for the study more broadly: Samples from collaborators originated in the United States, Italy and Spain and spanned both the acute and convalescent phases of COVID-19. The material from the prospective study consisted of cDNA or gDNA derived from T cells, B-cell-depleted T cells, or PBMCs. The dataset comprised deeply sampled blood TCRbeta repertoires from subjects exposed to, actively infected with, or recovered from COVID-19. The repertoires were released in a freely available public database meant as a resource for research on the immune response to SARS-CoV-2. The samples were drawn from two sources: the first 160 participants of the ongoing ImmuneRACE study, and 950 to 1,500 subjects contributed by 6 global collaborators. Sample metadata almost always included a de-identified subject ID, COVID-19 status, age in years and sex. Where HLA class I and class II types were available, the types were taken from metadata supplied by the sample provider, not from assay-based typing.

Each collaborating institution followed its own protocols to collect whole blood in K2EDTA tubes. For TCRbeta analysis, collaborator samples were shipped as frozen whole blood, as isolated PBMCs, or as DNA extracted from either sample type. Counted from cysteine to phenylalanine, this CDR3 has 15 amino acids. The retained sequence is limited to the CDR3, 45 bases, with the frame set at the first base. Clipping removes 4 bases from V and 8 bases from J, with 13 as the unmatched junction base count. As encoded in the germline V gene, CDR1 is SGDLS while CDR2 is YYNGEE. The study at large found these results: How much clinical and demographic metadata was included differed by source and by participant, and the metadata was provided uncurated.

TCRbeta CDR3 regions were amplified from genomic DNA by means of the immunoSEQ Assay, a bias-controlled multiplex PCR. In the source study's methods: The number of nucleated cells in each sample was estimated by amplification of reference gene primers within the assay. To quantify the absolute abundance of each unique TCRbeta CDR3 rearrangement, sequence reads were collapsed and filtered. For each sample, productive Simpson clonality was calculated as the square root of Simpson's diversity index across productive rearrangements. Sourced from immuneACCESS, this table was stored by TCRdb with only in-frame sequences that have V and J called. A share of the clones is absent; for the studies checked, an unresolved V gene accounts for under half, and the remainder has no known explanation. The V and J calls and clone size are taken from that table; D and trimming were inferred from the DNA. This sample gives approximately 210,000 clones in total; 80% of them show up just once. Jointly, the top ten make up roughly 4.9% of the sample.

About this clone: The antigen it recognizes is unknown. No per-base quality is available; no much larger clone lies one base away.

The source material was peripheral blood. The chain is encoded by TRBV9 joined to TRBJ1-2; 8 central bases correspond to TRBD1. This clonotype was sampled from a human donor in a cohort sampled during active COVID-19. The bases are TGTGCCAGCAGCTCCGGGACAGGCCCGAGGACGGGCTACACCTTC. This gives the protein CASSSGTGPRTGYTF.